Listed below are T cell receptor beta chains from one sample, sequenced in a study of CD8 T cells in ankylosing spondylitis. TCRdb re-derived calls from the 5' RACE reads in MiXCR, one entry per CDR3 protein. The sample records 130,000 or so distinct CDR3 sequences, roughly 6.6% being singletons. What was sequenced was blood, either unsorted or a sorted T cell fraction (not recorded which). The receptors derive from a male donor with ankylosing spondylitis or in good health (not recorded which). Both conserved end residues are part of each CDR3. A D gene is named only where the DNA matches it firmly. Clone size is stated in some rows and not others, as once, few, many or a class when expanded.

>TRBV19|NA|TRBJ2-7|many
CASSSGGFSPYEQYF
TGTGCCAGTAGTTCTGGGGGATTTTCGCCCTACGAGCAGTACTTC
>TRBV6-2/TRBV6-3|NA|TRBJ2-1|NA
CASSYLALEYRSYNEQFF
TGTGCCAGCAGTTATTTGGCCCTCGAGTACCGCTCCTACAATGAGCAGTTCTTC
>TRBV7-9|TRBD1|TRBJ2-2|NA
CASSGEGAHNTGELFF
TGTGCCAGCAGCGGCGAGGGGGCGCATAACACCGGGGAGCTGTTTTTT
>TRBV18|NA|TRBJ2-1|many
CASSPLRRDEQFF
TGTGCCAGCTCACCTTTACGGAGGGATGAGCAGTTCTTC
>TRBV5-1|TRBD2|TRBJ2-1|many
CASSRASLLAQTYNEQFF
TGCGCCAGCAGCCGTGCATCCCTACTAGCGCAAACCTACAATGAGCAGTTCTTC
>TRBV5-1|TRBD1|TRBJ2-3|few
CATSWRTGNTDTQYF
TGCGCCACCTCTTGGCGGACAGGAAACACAGATACGCAGTATTTT
>TRBV29-1|TRBD2|TRBJ2-7|many
CSVEDRGGITYEQYF
TGCAGCGTTGAAGATAGGGGAGGGATCACCTACGAGCAGTACTTC
>TRBV18|TRBD2|TRBJ2-4|many
CASSRPGTSGTKNIQYF
TGTGCCAGCTCACGTCCCGGGACTAGCGGGACGAAAAACATTCAGTACTTC
>TRBV4-2|NA|TRBJ2-6|many
CASSQDVASGANVLTF
TGTGCCAGCAGCCAAGACGTCGCATCTGGGGCCAACGTCCTGACTTTC
>TRBV7-8|NA|TRBJ1-5|many
CASSLLWGNQPQHF
TGTGCCAGCAGCTTACTTTGGGGCAATCAGCCCCAGCATTTT
>TRBV6-1|NA|TRBJ1-5|many
CASSSYESNQPQHF
TGTGCCAGCAGCTCTTACGAGTCGAATCAGCCCCAGCATTTT
>TRBV4-3|TRBD1|TRBJ1-5|many
CASSQIGGQGERHF
TGCGCCAGCAGCCAAATTGGCGGACAGGGGGAGAGGCATTTT
>TRBV5-1|TRBD1|TRBJ1-5|many
CASSLGGQGASQPQHF
TGCGCCAGCAGCTTGGGAGGACAGGGGGCGAGTCAGCCCCAGCATTTT
>TRBV6-1|NA|TRBJ2-3|many
CASSRQADTDTQYF
TGTGCCAGCAGTAGACAGGCCGACACAGATACGCAGTATTTT
>TRBV20-1|NA|TRBJ1-6|many
CSARVGSDTYNSPLHF
TGCAGTGCTAGAGTAGGCTCAGACACGTATAATTCACCCCTCCACTTT
>TRBV20-1|TRBD1|TRBJ1-1|many
CSASNTGGTEAFF
TGCAGTGCTAGTAATACAGGGGGCACTGAAGCTTTCTTT
>TRBV29-1|NA|TRBJ2-1|many
CSVEDPGGETYNEQFF
TGCAGCGTTGAAGATCCTGGGGGAGAGACCTACAATGAGCAGTTCTTC
>TRBV5-6|TRBD1|TRBJ1-1|once
CASSLGGRNEAFF
TGTGCCAGCAGTTTAGGGGGCAGGAACGAAGCTTTCTTT
>TRBV5-6|NA|TRBJ1-1|many
CASSRPGHLSTEAFF
TGTGCCAGCAGCCGACCGGGCCACCTTTCGACTGAAGCTTTCTTT
>TRBV7-2|NA|TRBJ2-7|few
CASSPQGRGYEQYF
TGTGCCAGCAGCCCACAGGGAAGAGGGTACGAGCAGTACTTC
>TRBV7-2|TRBD2|TRBJ2-1|many
CASSWTSGPYNEQFF
TGTGCCAGCAGCTGGACTAGTGGACCCTACAATGAGCAGTTCTTC
>TRBV5-1|TRBD2|TRBJ2-7|many
CASSRASGVTYEQYF
TGCGCCAGCAGCCGGGCTAGCGGGGTAACCTACGAGCAGTACTTC
>TRBV5-5|NA|TRBJ1-6|many
CASSLPGSNYNSPLHF
TGTGCCAGCAGCTTGCCGGGGTCAAATTATAATTCACCCCTCCACTTT
>TRBV11-2|NA|TRBJ2-3|many
CASSEQSTDTQYF
TGTGCCAGCAGCGAACAGAGCACAGATACGCAGTATTTT
>TRBV27|NA|TRBJ1-3|many
CASSTTGAQGNTIYF
TGTGCCAGCAGTACAACGGGGGCGCAGGGAAACACCATATATTTT
>TRBV7-9|TRBD1|TRBJ1-5|NA
CASSLAGQGVQPQHF
TGTGCCAGCAGCTTAGCCGGGCAGGGGGTTCAGCCCCAGCATTTT
>TRBV12-3/TRBV12-4|TRBD1|TRBJ2-1|NA
CASSFSAGQAGDEQFF
TGTGCCAGCAGTTTTTCCGCCGGACAGGCTGGGGATGAGCAGTTCTTC
>TRBV5-1|NA|TRBJ1-6|NA
CASSLAGSSYNSPLHF
TGCGCCAGCAGCTTGGCAGGTAGCTCCTATAATTCACCCCTCCACTTT
>TRBV5-1|TRBD2|TRBJ2-3|many
CASSLGAGDLDTQYF
TGCGCCAGCAGCTTGGGCGCGGGGGATTTAGATACGCAGTATTTT
>TRBV20-1|NA|TRBJ2-1|many
CSAASPLAVWGDEQFF
TGCAGTGCTGCCTCCCCTCTCGCGGTCTGGGGGGATGAGCAGTTCTTC
>TRBV13|NA|TRBJ2-2|many
CASSLPAGELFF
TGTGCCAGCAGCTTACCAGCCGGGGAGCTGTTTTTT
>TRBV28|NA|TRBJ2-3|NA
CASRTQTLDSDTQYF
TGTGCCAGCAGGACCCAGACACTGGATTCAGATACGCAGTATTTT
>TRBV2|TRBD1|TRBJ2-7|many
CASSLSTGQGPRKNFGEQYF
TGTGCCAGCAGTCTTTCAACCGGACAGGGCCCACGCAAGAATTTCGGCGAGCAGTACTTC